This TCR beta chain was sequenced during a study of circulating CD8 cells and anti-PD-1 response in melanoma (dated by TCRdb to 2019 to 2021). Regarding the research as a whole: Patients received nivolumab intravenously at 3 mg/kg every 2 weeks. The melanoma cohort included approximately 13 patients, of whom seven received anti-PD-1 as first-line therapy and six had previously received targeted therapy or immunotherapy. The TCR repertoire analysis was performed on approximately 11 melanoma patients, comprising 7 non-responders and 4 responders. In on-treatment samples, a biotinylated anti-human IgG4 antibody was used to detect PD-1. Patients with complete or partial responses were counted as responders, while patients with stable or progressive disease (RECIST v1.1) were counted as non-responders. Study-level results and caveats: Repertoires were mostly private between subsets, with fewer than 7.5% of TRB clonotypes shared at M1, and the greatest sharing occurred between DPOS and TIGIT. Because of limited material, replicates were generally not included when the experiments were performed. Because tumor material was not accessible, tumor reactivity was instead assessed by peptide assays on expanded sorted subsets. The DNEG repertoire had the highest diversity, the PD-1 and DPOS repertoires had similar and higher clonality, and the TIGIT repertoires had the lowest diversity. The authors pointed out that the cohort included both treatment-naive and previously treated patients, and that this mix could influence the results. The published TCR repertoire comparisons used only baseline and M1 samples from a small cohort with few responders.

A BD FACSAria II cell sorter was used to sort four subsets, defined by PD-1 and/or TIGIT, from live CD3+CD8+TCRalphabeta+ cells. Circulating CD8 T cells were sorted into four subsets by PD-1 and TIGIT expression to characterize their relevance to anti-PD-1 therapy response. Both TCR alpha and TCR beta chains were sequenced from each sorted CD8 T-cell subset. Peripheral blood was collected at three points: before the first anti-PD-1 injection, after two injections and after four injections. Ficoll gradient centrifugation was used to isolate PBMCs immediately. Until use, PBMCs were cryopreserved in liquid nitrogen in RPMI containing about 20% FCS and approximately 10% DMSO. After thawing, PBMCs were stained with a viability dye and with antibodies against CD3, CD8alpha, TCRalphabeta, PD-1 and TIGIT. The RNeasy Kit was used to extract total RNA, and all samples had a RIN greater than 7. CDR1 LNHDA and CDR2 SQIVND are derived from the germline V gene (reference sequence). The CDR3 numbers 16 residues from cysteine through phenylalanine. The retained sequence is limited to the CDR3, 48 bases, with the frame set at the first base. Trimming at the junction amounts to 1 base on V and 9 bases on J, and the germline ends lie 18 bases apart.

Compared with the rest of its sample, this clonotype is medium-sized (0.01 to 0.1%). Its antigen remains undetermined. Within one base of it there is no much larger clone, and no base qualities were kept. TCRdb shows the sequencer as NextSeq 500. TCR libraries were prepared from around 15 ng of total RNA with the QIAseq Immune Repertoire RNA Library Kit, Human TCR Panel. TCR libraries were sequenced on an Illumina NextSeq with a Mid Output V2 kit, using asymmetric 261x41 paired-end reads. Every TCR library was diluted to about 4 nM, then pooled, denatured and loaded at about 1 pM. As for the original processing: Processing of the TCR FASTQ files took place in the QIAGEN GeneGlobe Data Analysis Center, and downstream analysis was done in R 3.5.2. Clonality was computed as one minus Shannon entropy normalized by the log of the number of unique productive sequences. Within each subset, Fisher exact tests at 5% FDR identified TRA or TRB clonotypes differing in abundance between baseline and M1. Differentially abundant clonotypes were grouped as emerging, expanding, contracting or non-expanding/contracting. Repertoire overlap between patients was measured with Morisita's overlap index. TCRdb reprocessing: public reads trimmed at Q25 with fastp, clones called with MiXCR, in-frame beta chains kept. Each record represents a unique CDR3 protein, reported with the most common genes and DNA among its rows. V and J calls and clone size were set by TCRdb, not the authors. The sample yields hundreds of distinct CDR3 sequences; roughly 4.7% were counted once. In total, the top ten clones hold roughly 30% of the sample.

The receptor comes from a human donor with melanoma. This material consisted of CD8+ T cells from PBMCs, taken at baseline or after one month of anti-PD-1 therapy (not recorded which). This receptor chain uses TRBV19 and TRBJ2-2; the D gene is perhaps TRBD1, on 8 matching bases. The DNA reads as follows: TGTGCCAGTAGTATAGCGGACAGGGAGGGATATCGGGAGCTGTTTTTT. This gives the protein CASSIADREGYRELFF.